A selection of T cell receptor beta chains follows, all from one sample in a study of cytomegalovirus exposure and HLA in healthy donors. The method was immunoSEQ multiplex PCR; TCRdb's version includes in-frame clones alone and lacks a portion of them. Of more than 150,000 clones listed, over 70% are singletons. The specimen was PBMCs. The receptors originated from a man over 45 in good health and CMV-seronegative. CDR3s include the opening cysteine and the closing phenylalanine or tryptophan. D genes are given only for firm matches. A row's size may be missing; if present it is once, few, many or a size class.

abundance: .; v_gene: TRBV4-1; j_gene: TRBJ2-3; d_gene: TRBD2; CDR3aa: CASSFGGAKDTQYF; CDR3nt: TGCGCCAGCAGCTTCGGGGGGGCGAAAGATACGCAGTATTTT
abundance: .; v_gene: TRBV18; j_gene: TRBJ2-3; d_gene: .; CDR3aa: CASSPPGLPADTQYF; CDR3nt: TGTGCCAGCTCACCACCGGGACTCCCGGCCGATACGCAGTATTTT
abundance: once; v_gene: TRBV4-1; j_gene: TRBJ2-7; d_gene: TRBD2; CDR3aa: CASSPGGGAFYEQYF; CDR3nt: TGCGCCAGCAGCCCTGGCGGGGGGGCCTTCTACGAGCAGTACTTC
abundance: .; v_gene: TRBV30; j_gene: TRBJ1-1; d_gene: .; CDR3aa: CATTTRTEAFF; CDR3nt: TGTGCCACTACAACACGGACTGAAGCTTTCTTT
abundance: once; v_gene: TRBV19; j_gene: TRBJ1-2; d_gene: TRBD1; CDR3aa: CASSLSSGTGGRYGYTF; CDR3nt: TGTGCCAGTAGTCTTAGCTCCGGGACAGGGGGCAGATATGGCTACACCTTC
abundance: few; v_gene: TRBV14; j_gene: TRBJ1-5; d_gene: .; CDR3aa: CAWGHLRRPQHF; CDR3nt: TGTGCGTGGGGACACCTCCGACGCCCCCAGCATTTT
abundance: .; v_gene: TRBV4-3; j_gene: TRBJ1-2; d_gene: .; CDR3aa: CASSERTGINYGYTF; CDR3nt: TGCGCCAGCAGCGAACGGACGGGGATTAACTATGGCTACACCTTC
abundance: .; v_gene: TRBV11-2; j_gene: TRBJ1-4; d_gene: TRBD1; CDR3aa: CASSGDSSEKLFF; CDR3nt: TGTGCCAGCAGCGGGGACAGCTCGGAAAAACTGTTTTTT
abundance: .; v_gene: TRBV6-1; j_gene: TRBJ1-6; d_gene: TRBD1; CDR3aa: CASSEMGQGASPLHF; CDR3nt: TGTGCCAGCAGTGAGATGGGACAGGGGGCATCACCCCTCCACTTT
abundance: .; v_gene: TRBV19; j_gene: TRBJ1-4; d_gene: .; CDR3aa: CASSIGWGGEKLFF; CDR3nt: TGTGCCAGTAGTATAGGCTGGGGCGGTGAAAAACTGTTTTTT
abundance: few; v_gene: TRBV27; j_gene: TRBJ1-1; d_gene: .; CDR3aa: CASSPRGGWNSEAFF; CDR3nt: TGTGCCAGCAGTCCAAGGGGGGGGTGGAATTCTGAAGCTTTCTTT
abundance: .; v_gene: TRBV20-1; j_gene: TRBJ1-1; d_gene: .; CDR3aa: CSASGGAEAFF; CDR3nt: TGCAGTGCTAGTGGGGGCGCTGAAGCTTTCTTT
abundance: .; v_gene: TRBV18; j_gene: TRBJ1-2; d_gene: TRBD1; CDR3aa: CASSPSQGAYPSGYTF; CDR3nt: TGTGCCAGCTCACCAAGCCAGGGGGCTTACCCGAGTGGCTACACCTTC
abundance: .; v_gene: TRBV6-1; j_gene: TRBJ2-1; d_gene: .; CDR3aa: CASSETHNTYNEQFF; CDR3nt: TGTGCCAGCAGTGAAACCCATAACACCTACAATGAGCAGTTCTTC
abundance: few; v_gene: TRBV2; j_gene: TRBJ1-5; d_gene: .; CDR3aa: CATSGDRQPQHF; CDR3nt: TGTGCCACCTCAGGTGACAGGCAGCCCCAGCATTTT
abundance: .; v_gene: TRBV4-1; j_gene: TRBJ2-3; d_gene: .; CDR3aa: CASSQEAEPLTDTQYF; CDR3nt: TGCGCCAGCAGCCAAGAAGCCGAACCACTCACAGATACGCAGTATTTT
abundance: .; v_gene: TRBV5-6; j_gene: TRBJ2-2; d_gene: TRBD1; CDR3aa: CASSIRDRRNTGELFF; CDR3nt: TGTGCCAGCAGCATCCGGGACAGAAGAAACACCGGGGAGCTGTTTTTT
abundance: once; v_gene: TRBV9; j_gene: TRBJ2-1; d_gene: .; CDR3aa: CASSAGEAREQFF; CDR3nt: TGTGCCAGCAGCGCCGGGGAAGCAAGAGAGCAGTTCTTC
abundance: .; v_gene: TRBV10-3; j_gene: TRBJ1-6; d_gene: .; CDR3aa: CAISPGALNSPLHF; CDR3nt: TGTGCCATCAGCCCAGGGGCGTTGAATTCACCCCTCCACTTT
abundance: .; v_gene: TRBV4-3; j_gene: TRBJ2-1; d_gene: TRBD2; CDR3aa: CASSQERVGFGGYNEQFF; CDR3nt: TGCGCCAGCAGCCAAGAAAGAGTGGGGTTCGGGGGGTACAATGAGCAGTTCTTC
abundance: .; v_gene: TRBV10-1; j_gene: TRBJ2-2; d_gene: TRBD1; CDR3aa: CASREGQDTGELFF; CDR3nt: TGCGCCAGCAGGGAGGGACAGGACACCGGGGAGCTGTTTTTT
abundance: .; v_gene: TRBV5-1; j_gene: TRBJ1-6; d_gene: TRBD1; CDR3aa: CASSLADRGNSPLHF; CDR3nt: TGCGCCAGCAGCTTGGCCGACAGGGGCAATTCACCCCTCCACTTT
abundance: .; v_gene: TRBV6-5; j_gene: TRBJ2-2; d_gene: .; CDR3aa: CASSYSGRRTTGELFF; CDR3nt: TGTGCCAGCAGTTACTCGGGCCGTAGAACCACCGGGGAGCTGTTTTTT
abundance: .; v_gene: TRBV10-3; j_gene: TRBJ2-7; d_gene: .; CDR3aa: CAISETLAVYEQYF; CDR3nt: TGTGCCATCAGCGAAACTTTAGCGGTCTACGAGCAGTACTTC